These T cell receptor beta chains were read from a single sample in a study of blood T cell repertoires in COVID-19. Data came from immunoSEQ multiplex PCR; TCRdb stores just in-frame clones and leaves some out. Of approximately 200,000 clones listed, 85% to 90% are singletons. The sample comprised peripheral blood. These receptors all come from a woman in her 30s with active or convalescent COVID-19. The CDR3 runs from the conserved cysteine through the conserved F or W. Fields, in order: D gene, J gene, V gene, clone size, CDR3 DNA, CDR3 protein. A D gene is named only where the DNA matches it firmly. Clone size is given for some rows only: seen once, a few or many times, or a class if the clone is expanded.

d_call: -; j_call: TRBJ2-2; v_call: TRBV6-4; clone_size: -; cdr3_nt: TGTGCCAGCAGTGACTCAGCTTCCGGGGAGCTGTTTTTT; cdr3_aa: CASSDSASGELFF
d_call: -; j_call: TRBJ1-1; v_call: TRBV6-5; clone_size: -; cdr3_nt: TGTGCCAGCAGTTACAACAGCAAGAACACTGAAGCTTTCTTT; cdr3_aa: CASSYNSKNTEAFF
d_call: -; j_call: TRBJ2-2; v_call: TRBV5-6; clone_size: -; cdr3_nt: TGTGCCAGCAGCCCCCCCTCCGGGGGGAACACCGGGGAGCTGTTTTTT; cdr3_aa: CASSPPSGGNTGELFF
d_call: -; j_call: TRBJ1-1; v_call: TRBV21-1; clone_size: -; cdr3_nt: TGTGCCAGCAGCAAAAAGGGACAGGGGGCAGCTGAAGCTTTCTTT; cdr3_aa: CASSKKGQGAAEAFF
d_call: TRBD2; j_call: TRBJ2-3; v_call: TRBV10-3; clone_size: -; cdr3_nt: TGTGCCATCAGTGTCGGGACTAGCGGGAGCATCACAGATACGCAGTATTTT; cdr3_aa: CAISVGTSGSITDTQYF
d_call: -; j_call: TRBJ2-7; v_call: TRBV7-9; clone_size: -; cdr3_nt: TGTGCCAGCAGCTTAGCCTGGACAGACCCCGAGCAGTACTTC; cdr3_aa: CASSLAWTDPEQYF
d_call: TRBD1; j_call: TRBJ1-2; v_call: TRBV6-2/TRBV6-3; clone_size: -; cdr3_nt: TGTGCCAGCAGTTTGAGGTCAGGGGGCCAGGGCTACACCTTC; cdr3_aa: CASSLRSGGQGYTF
d_call: -; j_call: TRBJ2-4; v_call: TRBV6-5; clone_size: -; cdr3_nt: TGTGCCAGCACCGATACAGTGGACATTCAGTACTTC; cdr3_aa: CASTDTVDIQYF
d_call: TRBD2; j_call: TRBJ2-1; v_call: TRBV19; clone_size: -; cdr3_nt: TGTGCCAGTCCCCCCGGCGGGAGAGTGTGGGATGAGCAGTTCTTC; cdr3_aa: CASPPGGRVWDEQFF
d_call: -; j_call: TRBJ2-2; v_call: TRBV3-1/TRBV3-2; clone_size: once; cdr3_nt: TGTGCCAGCAGCTTCCGGGACTTGTGGGGTCCCGGGGAGCTGTTTTTT; cdr3_aa: CASSFRDLWGPGELFF
d_call: -; j_call: TRBJ2-3; v_call: TRBV5-1; clone_size: -; cdr3_nt: TGCGCCAGCAGCGTGAGGGAGCCCGGGGGTACAGATACGCAGTATTTT; cdr3_aa: CASSVREPGGTDTQYF
d_call: -; j_call: TRBJ2-7; v_call: TRBV6-6; clone_size: -; cdr3_nt: TGTGCCAGCAGTTCACAGGGACCCTACGAGCAGTACTTC; cdr3_aa: CASSSQGPYEQYF
d_call: -; j_call: TRBJ1-3; v_call: TRBV5-8; clone_size: -; cdr3_nt: TGTGCCAGCAGCTTGTCCCAGGGGGGAAACACCATATATTTT; cdr3_aa: CASSLSQGGNTIYF
d_call: TRBD2; j_call: TRBJ2-1; v_call: TRBV7-8; clone_size: -; cdr3_nt: TGTGCCAGCAGCCCCACTCTAGCGGGAGGATCGAATGAGCAGTTCTTC; cdr3_aa: CASSPTLAGGSNEQFF
d_call: -; j_call: TRBJ1-2; v_call: TRBV2; clone_size: -; cdr3_nt: TGTGCCAGCTCCGGTTCGGAGGGGTGGTATGGCTACACCTTC; cdr3_aa: CASSGSEGWYGYTF
d_call: -; j_call: TRBJ1-5; v_call: TRBV6-5; clone_size: -; cdr3_nt: TGTGCCAGCAGTTACTCGACGAGGGAAGGGCAGCCCCAGCATTTT; cdr3_aa: CASSYSTREGQPQHF
d_call: -; j_call: TRBJ1-2; v_call: TRBV28; clone_size: -; cdr3_nt: TGTGCCAGCAGTTCCCCCGAGGCCAGCTCGGGTGGCTACACCTTC; cdr3_aa: CASSSPEASSGGYTF
d_call: TRBD2; j_call: TRBJ2-3; v_call: TRBV28; clone_size: -; cdr3_nt: TGTGCCAGCAGTACAGCGGGAGCCAACACAGATACGCAGTATTTT; cdr3_aa: CASSTAGANTDTQYF
d_call: TRBD1; j_call: TRBJ1-1; v_call: TRBV28; clone_size: -; cdr3_nt: TGTGCCAGCAGTTCCCGACAGGGGGACAGGACCACTGAAGCTTTCTTT; cdr3_aa: CASSSRQGDRTTEAFF
d_call: TRBD1; j_call: TRBJ2-5; v_call: TRBV11-2; clone_size: once; cdr3_nt: TGTGCCAGCAGCTTAGATACGGCCAGGGGGCTATGGGAGACCCAGTACTTC; cdr3_aa: CASSLDTARGLWETQYF
d_call: -; j_call: TRBJ1-1; v_call: TRBV5-1; clone_size: -; cdr3_nt: TGCGCCAGCAGCTTGCAGGGTCCCTACACTGAAGCTTTCTTT; cdr3_aa: CASSLQGPYTEAFF
d_call: TRBD2; j_call: TRBJ2-5; v_call: TRBV29-1; clone_size: -; cdr3_nt: TGCAGCGTTGACAGCGGGAGGGCCCAAGAGACCCAGTACTTC; cdr3_aa: CSVDSGRAQETQYF
d_call: -; j_call: TRBJ2-2; v_call: TRBV19; clone_size: -; cdr3_nt: TGTGCCAGTAGTATAGGGGCGGGTACGAACACCGGGGAGCTGTTTTTT; cdr3_aa: CASSIGAGTNTGELFF
d_call: -; j_call: TRBJ1-6; v_call: TRBV7-9; clone_size: few; cdr3_nt: TGTGCCAGCACGGTATCGCTATCATTGAATTCACCCCTCCACTTT; cdr3_aa: CASTVSLSLNSPLHF
d_call: TRBD2; j_call: TRBJ2-1; v_call: TRBV19; clone_size: -; cdr3_nt: TGTGCCAGTAGCCTTTGGCCGGGACTAGCGGGAGCGGGAAATGAGCAGTTCTTC; cdr3_aa: CASSLWPGLAGAGNEQFF
d_call: TRBD2; j_call: TRBJ2-7; v_call: TRBV12-5; clone_size: -; cdr3_nt: TGTGCTAGTGGTCCGGCAGCGGGGGGGCCCTACGAGCAGTACTTC; cdr3_aa: CASGPAAGGPYEQYF
d_call: -; j_call: TRBJ1-1; v_call: TRBV6-5; clone_size: -; cdr3_nt: TGTGCCAGCAGTCTGGACAGAAGTGAAGCTTTCTTT; cdr3_aa: CASSLDRSEAFF
d_call: -; j_call: TRBJ1-1; v_call: TRBV18; clone_size: few; cdr3_nt: TGTGCCAGCTCCCTAGAGAACATGAACACTGAAGCTTTCTTT; cdr3_aa: CASSLENMNTEAFF
d_call: TRBD1; j_call: TRBJ1-2; v_call: TRBV10-3; clone_size: -; cdr3_nt: TGTGCCATCAGTGAGGGACAGGGTCAGCGACCGAACTATGGCTACACCTTC; cdr3_aa: CAISEGQGQRPNYGYTF
d_call: -; j_call: TRBJ1-2; v_call: TRBV27; clone_size: -; cdr3_nt: TGTGCCAGCAGCTTGACAACAGGGCTAAGGGGCGGCTACACCTTC; cdr3_aa: CASSLTTGLRGGYTF
d_call: TRBD2; j_call: TRBJ2-3; v_call: TRBV27; clone_size: -; cdr3_nt: TGTGCCAGCAGCTGGGGACTAGCGGGGGTAGATACGCAGTATTTT; cdr3_aa: CASSWGLAGVDTQYF
d_call: TRBD2; j_call: TRBJ2-7; v_call: TRBV7-9; clone_size: -; cdr3_nt: TGTGCCAGCAGCGCCCGACTAGCGGGGGCCTACGAGCAGTACTTC; cdr3_aa: CASSARLAGAYEQYF
d_call: -; j_call: TRBJ1-2; v_call: TRBV9; clone_size: few; cdr3_nt: TGTGCCAGCAGCGTAGATCCAGGAACTAACTATGGCTACACCTTC; cdr3_aa: CASSVDPGTNYGYTF
d_call: -; j_call: TRBJ1-5; v_call: TRBV28; clone_size: once; cdr3_nt: TGTGCCAGCAGTTTAAGAGGGCCGAGCAATCAGCCCCAGCATTTT; cdr3_aa: CASSLRGPSNQPQHF
d_call: -; j_call: TRBJ1-5; v_call: TRBV23-1; clone_size: once; cdr3_nt: TGCGCCAGCAGTCAGTCGGAACCGGACATCGGCAATCAGCCCCAGCATTTT; cdr3_aa: CASSQSEPDIGNQPQHF
d_call: TRBD1; j_call: TRBJ1-4; v_call: TRBV11-2; clone_size: -; cdr3_nt: TGTGCCAGCAGAGGACAGGGCCCTAATGAAAAACTGTTTTTT; cdr3_aa: CASRGQGPNEKLFF
d_call: TRBD1; j_call: TRBJ1-2; v_call: TRBV6-6; clone_size: -; cdr3_nt: TGTGCCAGCAGTTACTCTGGGACAGGGGGCCTTTGGGGCTACACCTTC; cdr3_aa: CASSYSGTGGLWGYTF
d_call: TRBD1; j_call: TRBJ1-1; v_call: TRBV9; clone_size: -; cdr3_nt: TGTGCCAGCAGCGCCGGGACAGCTGAAGCTTTCTTT; cdr3_aa: CASSAGTAEAFF
d_call: -; j_call: TRBJ2-1; v_call: TRBV5-6; clone_size: -; cdr3_nt: TGTGCCAGCAGCCTGACAGAGTACAATGAGCAGTTCTTC; cdr3_aa: CASSLTEYNEQFF
d_call: -; j_call: TRBJ2-7; v_call: TRBV10-1; clone_size: -; cdr3_nt: TGCGCCAGCAGTGATCGGAGCGTCCACGAGCAGTACTTC; cdr3_aa: CASSDRSVHEQYF
d_call: -; j_call: TRBJ1-5; v_call: TRBV6-2/TRBV6-3; clone_size: -; cdr3_nt: TGTGCCAGCAGTTTCCGGACATCACGGGATCAGCCCCAGCATTTT; cdr3_aa: CASSFRTSRDQPQHF
d_call: TRBD1; j_call: TRBJ1-4; v_call: TRBV6-1; clone_size: -; cdr3_nt: TGTGCCAGCAGTGCCCAGAAAAGGACAGGCAATGAAAAACTGTTTTTT; cdr3_aa: CASSAQKRTGNEKLFF
d_call: -; j_call: TRBJ2-1; v_call: TRBV9; clone_size: -; cdr3_nt: TGTGCCAGCAGCGATTCAAGCGGGTCCTACAATGAGCAGTTCTTC; cdr3_aa: CASSDSSGSYNEQFF
d_call: TRBD2; j_call: TRBJ2-3; v_call: TRBV5-1; clone_size: -; cdr3_nt: TGCGCCAGCAGCTTGGGACTAGCGGGGGGTGCTCTCGGCACAGATACGCAGTATTTT; cdr3_aa: CASSLGLAGGALGTDTQYF
d_call: -; j_call: TRBJ1-1; v_call: TRBV2; clone_size: -; cdr3_nt: TGTGCCAGCAGGACGCAGGAACAGGGCACTGAAGCTTTCTTT; cdr3_aa: CASRTQEQGTEAFF
d_call: -; j_call: TRBJ2-3; v_call: TRBV19; clone_size: -; cdr3_nt: TGTGCCAGTACCACAGACGGCGAACAGAAGGGGACGCAGTATTTT; cdr3_aa: CASTTDGEQKGTQYF
d_call: -; j_call: TRBJ1-2; v_call: TRBV29-1; clone_size: -; cdr3_nt: TGCAGCGTTTGGTCAGGGAACTATGGCTACACCTTC; cdr3_aa: CSVWSGNYGYTF
d_call: -; j_call: TRBJ2-7; v_call: TRBV12-3/TRBV12-4; clone_size: -; cdr3_nt: TGTGCCAGCAGTCCCCAGGGGAGGGACGAGCAGTACTTC; cdr3_aa: CASSPQGRDEQYF
d_call: -; j_call: TRBJ1-1; v_call: TRBV11-2; clone_size: -; cdr3_nt: TGTGCCAGCAGCTTATTCACAGGGAACACTGAAGCTTTCTTT; cdr3_aa: CASSLFTGNTEAFF
d_call: -; j_call: TRBJ1-1; v_call: TRBV7-6; clone_size: -; cdr3_nt: TGTGCCAGCAGCTTAGGAGGGACACCCACGAGCACTGAAGCTTTCTTT; cdr3_aa: CASSLGGTPTSTEAFF
d_call: TRBD2; j_call: TRBJ2-1; v_call: TRBV11-2; clone_size: -; cdr3_nt: TGTGCCAGCAGGGGAGGGGCAGGGTCTTCCTACAATGAGCAGTTCTTC; cdr3_aa: CASRGGAGSSYNEQFF
d_call: TRBD1; j_call: TRBJ2-5; v_call: TRBV7-6; clone_size: -; cdr3_nt: TGTGCCAGCAGCACGGGACAGGGGGCGGGGGAGACCCAGTACTTC; cdr3_aa: CASSTGQGAGETQYF
d_call: TRBD1; j_call: TRBJ1-5; v_call: TRBV15; clone_size: -; cdr3_nt: TGTGCCACCAGCTTTGGGACAGTCAATCAGCCCCAGCATTTT; cdr3_aa: CATSFGTVNQPQHF